The rows below give T cell receptor beta chains drawn from one sample of a study of blood T cell repertoires in COVID-19. Data came from immunoSEQ multiplex PCR; TCRdb stores just in-frame clones and leaves some out. The sample lists roughly 140,000 clones; 81% were seen once. Sequencing input: peripheral blood. Source of these receptors: a human donor in a cohort sampled during active COVID-19. Both conserved end residues are part of each CDR3. A D gene is named only where the DNA matches it firmly. Clone size appears in some rows only: once, few, many, or a class for an expanded clone.

j_gene: TRBJ2-3
abundance: .
v_gene: TRBV2
d_gene: TRBD2
CDR3nt: TGTGCCAGCAACGCCAACACCGTATTCTCCCTAGCGGGAGGGAGCACAGATACGCAGTATTTT
CDR3aa: CASNANTVFSLAGGSTDTQYF

j_gene: TRBJ1-2
abundance: few
v_gene: TRBV7-8
d_gene: .
CDR3nt: TGTGCCAGCAGCGGGACCGGGGACTTCTATGGCTACACCTTC
CDR3aa: CASSGTGDFYGYTF

j_gene: TRBJ2-2
abundance: .
v_gene: TRBV28
d_gene: TRBD2
CDR3nt: TGTGCCAGCAGTTTCAGCGGGAAGGGGACCGGGGAGCTGTTTTTT
CDR3aa: CASSFSGKGTGELFF

j_gene: TRBJ2-1
abundance: .
v_gene: TRBV5-6
d_gene: .
CDR3nt: TGTGCCAGCAGAATAGGCGACAGAACCTACAATGAGCAGTTCTTC
CDR3aa: CASRIGDRTYNEQFF

j_gene: TRBJ2-7
abundance: .
v_gene: TRBV6-5
d_gene: TRBD2
CDR3nt: TGTGCCGGACGTCCTAGCGGGAGGGCCTACGAGCAGTACTTC
CDR3aa: CAGRPSGRAYEQYF

j_gene: TRBJ2-3
abundance: .
v_gene: TRBV6-2/TRBV6-3
d_gene: TRBD2
CDR3nt: TGTGCCAGCAGTTACGGGGGGACTAAAGTAGGAGATACGCAGTATTTT
CDR3aa: CASSYGGTKVGDTQYF

j_gene: TRBJ2-7
abundance: .
v_gene: TRBV11-3
d_gene: TRBD1
CDR3nt: TGTGCCAGCAGCTTAGGGACAGGTGGGTCCTACGAGCAGTACTTC
CDR3aa: CASSLGTGGSYEQYF

j_gene: TRBJ2-5
abundance: .
v_gene: TRBV3-1/TRBV3-2
d_gene: .
CDR3nt: TGTGCCAGCAGCCCATACTATAGGGAGACCCAGTACTTC
CDR3aa: CASSPYYRETQYF

j_gene: TRBJ2-3
abundance: .
v_gene: TRBV21-1
d_gene: .
CDR3nt: TGTGCCAGCAGCCCCCGGGTAGCGGGTACACCTAGCACAGATACGCAGTATTTT
CDR3aa: CASSPRVAGTPSTDTQYF

j_gene: TRBJ2-7
abundance: .
v_gene: TRBV5-4
d_gene: .
CDR3nt: TGTGCCAGCAGCTTGTTGGGGGGTTCCTACGAGCAGTACTTC
CDR3aa: CASSLLGGSYEQYF

j_gene: TRBJ2-7
abundance: once
v_gene: TRBV28
d_gene: TRBD2
CDR3nt: TGTGCCAGCAGCTCCCCCGGGCGCGGGAGGAGCTCCTACGAGCAGTACTTC
CDR3aa: CASSSPGRGRSSYEQYF

j_gene: TRBJ1-2
abundance: .
v_gene: TRBV6-5
d_gene: TRBD1
CDR3nt: TGTGCCAGCAGTTCCCGACAGGGGATCTATGGCTACACCTTC
CDR3aa: CASSSRQGIYGYTF

j_gene: TRBJ2-5
abundance: .
v_gene: TRBV7-2
d_gene: .
CDR3nt: TGTGCCAGCAGCTTAGGACAGCTTAGAGAGACCCAGTACTTC
CDR3aa: CASSLGQLRETQYF

j_gene: TRBJ1-2
abundance: .
v_gene: TRBV7-2
d_gene: TRBD1
CDR3nt: TGTGCCAGCAGCGCGGGACAGGGGGGCTATTTGGGCTACACCTTC
CDR3aa: CASSAGQGGYLGYTF

j_gene: TRBJ1-2
abundance: few
v_gene: TRBV3-1/TRBV3-2
d_gene: .
CDR3nt: TGTGCCAGCAGCCCATCTTGGACAGCCAACTATGGCTACACCTTC
CDR3aa: CASSPSWTANYGYTF

j_gene: TRBJ1-1
abundance: .
v_gene: TRBV2
d_gene: .
CDR3nt: TGTGCCAGCACCAGATTCGGAGGGGCAAGGGGGAACACTGAAGCTTTCTTT
CDR3aa: CASTRFGGARGNTEAFF

j_gene: TRBJ1-3
abundance: few
v_gene: TRBV7-4
d_gene: .
CDR3nt: TGTGCCAGCAGCTTAGGGGGGAGCGGGATCGATGGAAACACCATATATTTT
CDR3aa: CASSLGGSGIDGNTIYF

j_gene: TRBJ2-1
abundance: few
v_gene: TRBV9
d_gene: TRBD2
CDR3nt: TGTGCCAGCAGCGGACTAGCTGGCGGGAGGGCCGTCAATGAGCAGTTCTTC
CDR3aa: CASSGLAGGRAVNEQFF

j_gene: TRBJ2-2
abundance: .
v_gene: TRBV19
d_gene: .
CDR3nt: TGTGCCAGTAGTATTGGGCAGGGTGCGACCGGGGAGCTGTTTTTT
CDR3aa: CASSIGQGATGELFF

j_gene: TRBJ2-7
abundance: .
v_gene: TRBV7-2
d_gene: TRBD2
CDR3nt: TGTGCCAGCTTGGGGCGGGAGGTTCTCTACGAGCAGTACTTC
CDR3aa: CASLGREVLYEQYF

j_gene: TRBJ2-5
abundance: .
v_gene: TRBV9
d_gene: TRBD2
CDR3nt: TGTGCCAGCAGCCCCCCCCGGGGGACTAGCGGCCAAGAGACCCAGTACTTC
CDR3aa: CASSPPRGTSGQETQYF

j_gene: TRBJ2-3
abundance: .
v_gene: TRBV6-5
d_gene: TRBD2
CDR3nt: TGTGCCAGCAGTTACTCGACGCTAGCGGTAGATACGCAGTATTTT
CDR3aa: CASSYSTLAVDTQYF

j_gene: TRBJ1-1
abundance: .
v_gene: TRBV5-1
d_gene: .
CDR3nt: TGCGCCAGCACCTCCCTTCCGGGGAAAGGGGGAACTGAAGCTTTCTTT
CDR3aa: CASTSLPGKGGTEAFF

j_gene: TRBJ2-5
abundance: .
v_gene: TRBV9
d_gene: TRBD1
CDR3nt: TGTGCCAGCAGCGTAGGGACAGGGGAGTTCGGGGAGACCCAGTACTTC
CDR3aa: CASSVGTGEFGETQYF

j_gene: TRBJ1-6
abundance: .
v_gene: TRBV6-5
d_gene: TRBD1
CDR3nt: TGTGCCAGCAGGACTCCGGGACAGGGGAATTCACCCCTCCACTTT
CDR3aa: CASRTPGQGNSPLHF

j_gene: TRBJ2-2
abundance: .
v_gene: TRBV7-3
d_gene: TRBD2
CDR3nt: TGTGCCAGCAGCTTTCAGACTAGCGGGACTGGGGAGCTGTTTTTT
CDR3aa: CASSFQTSGTGELFF

j_gene: TRBJ2-1
abundance: .
v_gene: TRBV5-1
d_gene: TRBD1
CDR3nt: TGCGCCAGCAGCTCAACAGGGGGCCCGAGCTCCTACAATGAGCAGTTCTTC
CDR3aa: CASSSTGGPSSYNEQFF

j_gene: TRBJ2-5
abundance: .
v_gene: TRBV2
d_gene: .
CDR3nt: TGTGCCAGCACCGAAGTTCTGGGAGGGGGAGAGACCCAGTACTTC
CDR3aa: CASTEVLGGGETQYF

j_gene: TRBJ2-7
abundance: .
v_gene: TRBV4-3
d_gene: .
CDR3nt: TGCGCCAGCAGCCAAGTTCCGGGGTACGAGCAGTACTTC
CDR3aa: CASSQVPGYEQYF

j_gene: TRBJ2-7
abundance: .
v_gene: TRBV27
d_gene: .
CDR3nt: TGTGCCAGCAGTTTACTTGGGAGGAACCCCTACGAGCAGTACTTC
CDR3aa: CASSLLGRNPYEQYF

j_gene: TRBJ1-6
abundance: once
v_gene: TRBV19
d_gene: TRBD1
CDR3nt: TGTGCCAGTAGTCCCCGGGACAGGGGCAATTCACCCCTCCACTTT
CDR3aa: CASSPRDRGNSPLHF

j_gene: TRBJ1-2
abundance: .
v_gene: TRBV28
d_gene: .
CDR3nt: TGTGCCAGCAGTTTACGGCCAGGGGACTATGGCTACACCTTC
CDR3aa: CASSLRPGDYGYTF

j_gene: TRBJ2-6
abundance: .
v_gene: TRBV7-3
d_gene: TRBD1
CDR3nt: TGTGCCAGCAGCCTCAGGGGGCTAGGGAGTTCTGGGGCCAACGTCCTGACTTTC
CDR3aa: CASSLRGLGSSGANVLTF

j_gene: TRBJ2-7
abundance: .
v_gene: TRBV5-5
d_gene: TRBD2
CDR3nt: TGTGCCAGCAGCTTGGAACTGGCTAGCGGGAGGTACGAGCAGTACTTC
CDR3aa: CASSLELASGRYEQYF

j_gene: TRBJ1-3
abundance: few
v_gene: TRBV28
d_gene: TRBD1
CDR3nt: TGTGCCACTAACCAAAACGGACAGGCCACCCAGTTTGGCACCATATATTTT
CDR3aa: CATNQNGQATQFGTIYF

j_gene: TRBJ2-5
abundance: .
v_gene: TRBV5-1
d_gene: TRBD1
CDR3nt: TGCGCCAGCAGCTTGGGGACAGGGGTAACCCCCCGGATCCAAGAGACCCAGTACTTC
CDR3aa: CASSLGTGVTPRIQETQYF

j_gene: TRBJ1-4
abundance: .
v_gene: TRBV3-1/TRBV3-2
d_gene: TRBD1
CDR3nt: TGTGCCAGCAGCATCGGACAGGCGGTTTGTGAAAAACTGTTTTTT
CDR3aa: CASSIGQAVCEKLFF

j_gene: TRBJ2-2
abundance: once
v_gene: TRBV5-1
d_gene: TRBD2
CDR3nt: TGCGCCAGCAGCTTGGACGGGAGGTACACCGGGGAGCTGTTTTTT
CDR3aa: CASSLDGRYTGELFF

j_gene: TRBJ1-4
abundance: .
v_gene: TRBV19
d_gene: TRBD1
CDR3nt: TGTGCCAGTAGTACAGACAGGGGTATGGATGAAAAACTGTTTTTT
CDR3aa: CASSTDRGMDEKLFF

j_gene: TRBJ2-7
abundance: .
v_gene: TRBV28
d_gene: TRBD1
CDR3nt: TGTGCCAGCAGTTCGACAGGGATCGAGCAGTACTTC
CDR3aa: CASSSTGIEQYF

j_gene: TRBJ2-1
abundance: .
v_gene: TRBV19
d_gene: .
CDR3nt: TGTGCCAGTAGTGTCTTAGCGGAATCATACAATGAGCAGTTCTTC
CDR3aa: CASSVLAESYNEQFF

j_gene: TRBJ2-7
abundance: once
v_gene: TRBV5-1
d_gene: .
CDR3nt: TGCGCCAGCACTTCTGAAGGGGGAGTCTACGAGCAGTACTTC
CDR3aa: CASTSEGGVYEQYF

j_gene: TRBJ2-5
abundance: .
v_gene: TRBV24-1
d_gene: .
CDR3nt: TGTGCCACCAGTGATTCCCCACAAGAGACCCAGTACTTC
CDR3aa: CATSDSPQETQYF

j_gene: TRBJ2-3
abundance: .
v_gene: TRBV9
d_gene: TRBD1
CDR3nt: TGTGCCAGCAGCGTAGGCTGGACAGGGGGCGCGGATACGCAGTATTTT
CDR3aa: CASSVGWTGGADTQYF

j_gene: TRBJ2-3
abundance: .
v_gene: TRBV28
d_gene: .
CDR3nt: TGTGCCAGCACCCCCCCGCGACGGGGGAATACAGATACGCAGTATTTT
CDR3aa: CASTPPRRGNTDTQYF

j_gene: TRBJ2-7
abundance: .
v_gene: TRBV28
d_gene: TRBD2
CDR3nt: TGTGCCAGCAGTCTAGCGGGAGCTGGAACCTACGAGCAGTACTTC
CDR3aa: CASSLAGAGTYEQYF

j_gene: TRBJ2-7
abundance: .
v_gene: TRBV7-5
d_gene: .
CDR3nt: TGTGTCAGAAGCTTGGGGGTCGTGTTGAGGCGGGAGACGGCCTACGAGCAGTACTTC
CDR3aa: CVRSLGVVLRRETAYEQYF

j_gene: TRBJ1-1
abundance: .
v_gene: TRBV5-5
d_gene: .
CDR3nt: TGTGCCAGCACCACTCGGGGGTTGTGGAACACTGAAGCTTTCTTT
CDR3aa: CASTTRGLWNTEAFF

j_gene: TRBJ2-7
abundance: .
v_gene: TRBV13
d_gene: TRBD2
CDR3nt: TGTGCCAGCAGTCGTAGCGGGAGCAATAGTTACGAGCAGTACTTC
CDR3aa: CASSRSGSNSYEQYF

j_gene: TRBJ2-7
abundance: .
v_gene: TRBV5-6
d_gene: .
CDR3nt: TGTGCCAGCAGCTTGGAAGGGGGGGCCGGCTCCTACGAGCAGTACTTC
CDR3aa: CASSLEGGAGSYEQYF

j_gene: TRBJ2-5
abundance: .
v_gene: TRBV11-2
d_gene: TRBD2
CDR3nt: TGTGCCAGCAGCCTAAAAGGCCCGGGACTAGCGAAACGGGAGACCCAGTACTTC
CDR3aa: CASSLKGPGLAKRETQYF

j_gene: TRBJ1-5
abundance: .
v_gene: TRBV3-1/TRBV3-2
d_gene: .
CDR3nt: TGTGCCAGCAGCCAAGATCCGAGGCAGCCCCAGCATTTT
CDR3aa: CASSQDPRQPQHF

j_gene: TRBJ2-5
abundance: .
v_gene: TRBV5-1
d_gene: TRBD2
CDR3nt: TGCGCCAGCAGCTTGGGCGGGAGGGTCCAAGAGACCCAGTACTTC
CDR3aa: CASSLGGRVQETQYF

j_gene: TRBJ2-1
abundance: .
v_gene: TRBV29-1
d_gene: .
CDR3nt: TGCAGCCTTATCCCATTAACTAGCTATATCAATGAGCAGTTCTTC
CDR3aa: CSLIPLTSYINEQFF

j_gene: TRBJ1-1
abundance: .
v_gene: TRBV4-1
d_gene: .
CDR3nt: TGCGCCAGCAGCCAGGGACACCTTATGAACACTGAAGCTTTCTTT
CDR3aa: CASSQGHLMNTEAFF

j_gene: TRBJ1-1
abundance: few
v_gene: TRBV9
d_gene: .
CDR3nt: TGTGCCAGCAGCGAAGACCCCATACCGGGACAGAACACTGAAGCTTTCTTT
CDR3aa: CASSEDPIPGQNTEAFF